Many counts were recorded for the clone carrying this TCR beta chain. TCRdb re-called the 5' RACE reads through MiXCR, storing one row per CDR3 protein. Of under 30,000 distinct CDR3 sequences listed, about 6% are singletons. These data originate in a study of spatial heterogeneity in lung cancer. The ends were cut back, 1 base at V and 10 bases at J, with 11 bases in the middle. This CDR3 is built from 13 residues. Per the germline V gene, CDR1 is SGHVS and CDR2 is FQNEAQ. Time point denoted: blood at routine non-recurrence follow-up after resection. Sequencing was performed on whole RNA extracted from tumor and nontumor lung tissue, or from frozen PBMC, and the material was left unsorted.

The sequence came from a male donor with early-stage non-small cell lung cancer. Sample: PBMCs, taken at follow-up. The V gene is TRBV7-8, the J gene TRBJ2-1; unclear D gene. CDR3 residues: CASSLGVVGEQFF. The CDR3 DNA is TGTGCCAGCAGCTTAGGGGTCGTGGGCGAGCAGTTCTTC.